This entry is about one T cell receptor (beta chain). This sample is drawn from a study of siplizumab effects on memory and regulatory T cells. Assay: immunoSEQ multiplex PCR; the TCRdb copy retains only in-frame clones and omits some. The sample gives 100,000 or so clones, about 90% of which show up once; approximately 0.71% is in the top ten. Germline V lookup: CDR1 MNHEY, CDR2 SVGAGI. The CDR3 is made up of 14 amino acids. J gave up 10 bases and V 11 bases, and 16 bases lay outside the gene matches. Sequencing input: Tregs sorted from blood. V and J are TRBV6-5 and TRBJ2-2; 7 bases fit TRBD1. The receptor comes from a human donor in good health. Here the CDR3 DNA reads TGTGCCGCAGCCCTGGACAGGACCTTACCGGAGCTGTTTTTT. It encodes CAAALDRTLPELFF.